The 8 T cell receptor beta chains below come from one sample, sequenced in a study of T-cell memory formation after mild COVID-19. TCRdb called the 5' RACE reads again in MiXCR, with one record for every CDR3 protein. The table records around 310,000 distinct CDR3 sequences, roughly 20% of them present only once. Specimen: PBMCs or a T cell subset sorted from them (not recorded which). These receptors came from a man aged 18 to 30 who had mild COVID-19 (a few samples of this study predate the infection). Cell type and time point are not known.

Many counts were recorded for this clonotype. This chain uses TRBV7-3 with TRBJ1-1; possible D gene TRBD1, 5 bases. The CDR3 runs 14 residues. Germline CDR1 reads SGHTA; CDR2 reads FQGTGA. Trimming removed 3 bases at V and 2 bases at J, with 10 bases between. In nucleotides, the CDR3 is TGTGCCAGCAGCTTGGGGGTATCCAACACTGAAGCTTTCTTT. Its translation is CASSLGVSNTEAFF.

V is TRBV20-1 and J is TRBJ1-2; D call uncertain. The germline gives CDR1 DFQATT, CDR2 SNEGSKA (reference sequence). CDR3 size: 15 residues. Between the trimmed V and J ends, which lost 0 bases and 2 bases, there was a span of 13 bases. The CDR3 region is CSARDAYGLNYGYTF. Here the CDR3 DNA reads TGCAGTGCTAGAGACGCTTACGGCCTGAACTATGGCTACACCTTC.

The chain links TRBV24-1 to TRBJ2-3, with D perhaps given as TRBD1 or TRBD2 (6 bases each). The CDR3 spans 17 residues. Trimming took off 3 bases at V and 6 bases at J, with 21 bases between the two ends. Germline V lookup: CDR1 KGHDR, CDR2 SFDVKD. In nucleotides, the CDR3 is TGTGCCACCAGTGATGGGGGGCCGAGGGGGTCTAGGGATACGCAGTATTTT. Translating gives CATSDGGPRGSRDTQYF.

This chain connects TRBV6-4 to TRBJ2-5; D remains ambiguous. Germline-derived CDR1 and CDR2 are MRHNA and SNTAGT. Trimming removed 4 bases from V and 5 bases from J, with 11 bases in between. The CDR3 runs 13 residues. This CDR3 reads CASSVLMGETQYF. The DNA of the CDR3 is TGTGCCAGCAGTGTTTTGATGGGGGAGACCCAGTACTTC.

This chain links TRBV6-2 or TRBV6-3 with TRBJ2-7; 11 nucleotides line up with TRBD2. CDR1 and CDR2 (germline): MNHEY, SVGEGT. After removal of 8 bases from V and 4 bases from J, the junction contained 4 bases not matched to a gene. The CDR3 loop spans 13 amino acids. The CDR3 region is CASRLAGRYEQYV. The CDR3 nucleotides read TGTGCCAGCCGACTAGCGGGACGGTACGAGCAGTACGTC.

As DNA, the CDR3 is TGTGCCAGCAGCTTGAGATTCACCAACGACAATCAGCCCCAGCATTTT. Encoded protein: CASSLRFTNDNQPQHF. The chain recombines TRBV5-5 with TRBJ1-5, with D unresolved. The length of the CDR3 is 16 residues. Trimming left V 1 base short and J 3 bases short, with 14 bases between. Germline V gives CDR1 SGHKS, CDR2 YYEKEE (reference sequence).

This clonotype occurred a few times. The chain uses TRBV6-5 and TRBJ1-2, with 8 bases that match TRBD1. The V gene's germline CDR1 is MNHEY and CDR2 SVGAGI. Trimming cost V 9 bases and J 4 bases; bases outside gene matches: 13. The CDR3 consists of 15 residues. As DNA, the CDR3 is TGTGCCAGTAGAACCCTGGCAGGGGGCGCCTATGGCTACACCTTC. Encoded protein: CASRTLAGGAYGYTF.

This clonotype was counted between two and nine times. V gene TRBV12-3 or TRBV12-4 combines with J gene TRBJ1-2, with 9 bases fitting TRBD1. The trim removed 0 bases at V and 8 bases at J, leaving 7 bases unmatched. The CDR3 consists of 15 residues. The CDR3 nucleotides are TGTGCCAGCAGTTTAGCTCGGGACAGGGCCTTCGGCTACACCTTC. Translating gives CASSLARDRAFGYTF.